Shown below are 10 T cell receptor beta chains from a single sample sequenced in a study of T cells in localized non-small cell lung cancer. Clones were read by immunoSEQ multiplex PCR, and TCRdb kept only the in-frame ones, dropping some. The sample records 45,000 to 60,000 clones, under 85% being singletons. Sequenced material: peripheral blood, taken before any cancer treatment. The origin of the receptors is a female donor of 60 years or more with stage II squamous cell lung carcinoma.

This clone has more than one count but fewer than ten. V is TRBV7-6 and J is TRBJ1-2; D is ambiguous. Germline-derived CDR1 and CDR2 are SGHVS and FNYEAQ. Trimming removed 1 base at V and 2 bases at J, with 11 bases between. The CDR3 runs 15 residues. This CDR3 is CASSLGGGGNYGYTF. The CDR3 nucleotides read TGTGCCAGCAGCTTAGGCGGCGGAGGAAACTATGGCTACACCTTC.

The gene calls are TRBV7-8 and TRBJ2-3; unclear D gene. The germline V gene encodes CDR1 SGHVS and CDR2 FQNEAQ. The CDR3 loop spans 15 amino acids. V gave up 5 bases and J gave up 8 bases, with 20 bases separating them. This CDR3 is CASSPTGGGMGTQYF. CDR3 nucleotides: TGTGCCAGCAGCCCCACCGGCGGTGGGATGGGTACGCAGTATTTT.

Remarks on this clone: The junction shows a germline mismatch at one end, possibly a read error. The chain carries TRBV19 and TRBJ1-5; D possibly corresponds to TRBD1 (5 bases). This CDR3 has 14 residues. Germline lookup yields CDR1 LNHDA and CDR2 SQIVND (reference sequence). CDR3 amino acids: CASSISRVNPPQHF. In DNA, the CDR3 is TGTGCCAGTAGTATAAGCAGGGTTAATCCGCCCCAGCATTTT.

The genes are TRBV6-5 and TRBJ1-2, with D tentatively TRBD1 (5 bases). Germline-derived CDR1 and CDR2 are MNHEY and SVGAGI. This CDR3 contains 14 residues. V lost 6 bases and J lost 8, with 19 bases in between. CDR3 coding DNA: TGTGCCAGCAGCGAAACAGGACGTATTATAGGCTACACCTTC. Translating it yields CASSETGRIIGYTF.

CDR3 protein: CASSYTGGSDTEAFF. The CDR3 bases are TGTGCCAGCAGTTACACAGGGGGCTCGGACACTGAAGCTTTCTTT. This chain links TRBV7-2 with TRBJ1-1, with 9 bases that match TRBD1. From germline, CDR1 is SGHTA and CDR2 FQGNSA. The CDR3 covers 15 residues. The V and J ends lost 6 bases and 3 bases, in that order; junction bases with no gene match: 8.

The count of this clone is one. The rearrangement joins TRBV5-6 to TRBJ1-3; D remains unclear. Germline V gene data show CDR1 as SGHDT and CDR2 as YYEEEE. Trimming pared 4 bases from V and 0 bases from J, leaving 11 bases between. The CDR3 is 15 residues long. CDR3 loop: CASSVWSNSGNTIYF. The CDR3 DNA follows: TGTGCCAGCAGCGTTTGGAGTAACTCTGGAAACACCATATATTTT.

CDR3 protein: CAISGITHRSSGANVLTF. DNA of the CDR3: TGTGCCATCAGTGGGATCACCCACAGGTCCTCTGGGGCCAACGTCCTGACTTTC. The J gene is TRBJ2-6, the V gene TRBV10-3; D may be TRBD1 (5 bases). The CDR3 loop spans 18 amino acids. Looked up from germline, CDR1 is ENHRY and CDR2 is SYGVKD. The V gene lost 4 bases and the J gene lost 0 bases, with 16 bases spanning the gap.

The V and J genes are TRBV9 and TRBJ1-2; 7 nucleotides line up with TRBD1. V lost 2 bases to trimming and J lost 7 bases; unmatched junction nucleotides: 5. CDR3 length: 13 amino acids. Germline CDR1 is SGDLS and CDR2 is YYNGEE. This chain's CDR3 is CASSVTGVAGYTF. The CDR3 bases are TGTGCCAGCAGCGTTACAGGGGTTGCTGGCTACACCTTC.

The chain joins TRBV7-2 to TRBJ2-5; 7 bases agree with TRBD2. This CDR3 has 18 amino acids. From germline, CDR1 is SGHTA and CDR2 FQGNSA. V dropped 7 bases and J dropped 3; count of bases not matched to a gene: 20. The CDR3 nucleotides read TGTGCCAGCACCCAACCCTTGGGAGGGGTAACGGGAAAAGAGACCCAGTACTTC. The encoded protein is CASTQPLGGVTGKETQYF. The whole variable domain, filled in from reference TRBV7-2 and TRBJ2-5, reads GAGVSQSPSNKVTEKGKDVELRCDPISGHTALYWYRQSLGQGLEFLIYFQGNSAPDKSGLPSDRFSAERTGGSVSTLTIQRTQQEDSAVYLCASTQPLGGVTGKETQYFGPGTRLLVL.

This clone was seen a few times. The chain joins TRBV5-1 to TRBJ2-1; D is ambiguous. Germline loops: CDR1 SGHRS, CDR2 YFSETQ. The CDR3 has 15 residues. The V gene lost 2 bases and the J gene lost 0 bases, with 9 bases spanning the gap. CDR3 in DNA: TGCGCCAGCAGCTTAACAAAGAGCTCCTACAATGAGCAGTTCTTC. It specifies CASSLTKSSYNEQFF.